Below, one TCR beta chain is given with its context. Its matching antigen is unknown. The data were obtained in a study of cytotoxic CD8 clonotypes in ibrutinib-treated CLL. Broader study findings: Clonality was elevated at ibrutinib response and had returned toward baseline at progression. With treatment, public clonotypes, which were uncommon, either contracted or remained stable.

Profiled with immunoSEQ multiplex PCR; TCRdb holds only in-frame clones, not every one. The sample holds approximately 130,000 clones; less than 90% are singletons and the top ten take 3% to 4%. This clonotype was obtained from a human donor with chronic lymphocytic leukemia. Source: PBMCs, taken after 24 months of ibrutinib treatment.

This CDR3 reads CSAGNTEAFF. CDR3 in DNA: TGCAGTGCAGGGAACACTGAAGCTTTCTTT. The V call is TRBV20-1, the J call TRBJ1-1; the D is unclear. Germline CDR1 reads DFQATT; CDR2 reads SNEGSKA (reference sequence). Trimming cost V 6 bases and J 1 base, with 3 bases left between them. This CDR3 has 10 amino acids.